A selection of T cell receptor beta chains follows, all from one sample in a study of cytomegalovirus exposure and HLA in healthy donors. TCRdb's table, derived via immunoSEQ multiplex PCR, lists solely in-frame clones and lacks some. The sample contains more than 140,000 clones, roughly four fifths of which appear only once. Sequencing input: PBMCs. Receptors were obtained from a woman aged 40 to 50 in good health and CMV-seronegative. CDR3s include the opening cysteine and the closing phenylalanine or tryptophan. D genes are given only for firm matches. Not all rows give a size; the values are once, few, many and, for expanded clones, a class.

TRBJ2-7 | TRBV10-3 | NA | NA | CAISTGPTYEQYF | TGTGCCATCAGTACTGGTCCTACCTACGAGCAGTACTTC
TRBJ2-5 | TRBV30 | NA | NA | CAWRVYLGGTQYF | TGTGCCTGGAGGGTCTATCTGGGGGGGACCCAGTACTTC
TRBJ1-4 | TRBV9 | TRBD1 | NA | CVSSVDRGTNEKLFF | TGTGTCAGCAGCGTCGACAGGGGTACTAATGAAAAACTGTTTTTT
TRBJ2-4 | TRBV5-1 | TRBD1 | NA | CASSLTPGQGISLAKNIQYF | TGCGCCAGCAGCTTGACCCCGGGACAGGGAATATCTCTCGCCAAAAACATTCAGTACTTC
TRBJ2-3 | TRBV5-1 | TRBD2 | once | CASSLGGLAGADTQYF | TGCGCCAGCAGCTTGGGGGGACTAGCGGGTGCCGATACGCAGTATTTT
TRBJ1-1 | TRBV6-6 | NA | once | CASSNRGTEAFF | TGTGCCAGCAGTAATCGGGGGACTGAAGCTTTCTTT
TRBJ2-7 | TRBV11-2 | NA | NA | CASSLGPSRYSYEQYF | TGTGCCAGCAGCTTAGGCCCCTCACGCTACTCCTACGAGCAGTACTTC
TRBJ2-1 | TRBV6-5 | TRBD2 | NA | CASSYSSGNPYNEQFF | TGTGCCAGCAGTTACTCTAGCGGGAACCCCTACAATGAGCAGTTCTTC
TRBJ2-7 | TRBV7-8 | TRBD2 | NA | CASRRLAAYEQYF | TGTGCCAGCAGACGACTAGCCGCCTACGAGCAGTACTTC
TRBJ2-5 | TRBV6-5 | NA | NA | CASSYSTGEETQYF | TGTGCCAGCAGTTACTCTACAGGCGAAGAGACCCAGTACTTC
TRBJ1-4 | TRBV28 | NA | NA | CASVGPKGGWGATNEKLFF | TGTGCCAGCGTGGGACCCAAAGGGGGTTGGGGAGCAACTAATGAAAAACTGTTTTTT
TRBJ1-5 | TRBV7-2 | TRBD1 | NA | CASSRTGGQGQPQHF | TGTGCCAGCAGCCGGACAGGGGGACAAGGGCAGCCCCAGCATTTT
TRBJ2-7 | TRBV28 | TRBD1 | once | CASIDRDRAFLEQYF | TGTGCCAGCATTGACCGGGACAGGGCCTTTCTCGAGCAGTACTTC
TRBJ2-1 | TRBV10-3 | TRBD2 | NA | CAIGGTSYDSEQFF | TGTGCCATCGGGGGGACTAGTTATGATAGTGAGCAGTTCTTC
TRBJ2-1 | TRBV6-4 | TRBD2 | NA | CASSVLAGTYNEQFF | TGTGCCAGCAGTGTCCTAGCGGGCACTTACAATGAGCAGTTCTTC
TRBJ1-6 | TRBV4-2 | TRBD1 | few | CASSHSDRGNSPLHF | TGTGCCAGCAGCCATTCGGACAGGGGGAATTCACCCCTCCACTTT
TRBJ1-1 | TRBV5-4 | NA | NA | CATQKNPTGNTEAFF | TGTGCCACGCAAAAAAATCCCACAGGGAACACTGAAGCTTTCTTT
TRBJ2-1 | TRBV7-9 | TRBD2 | NA | CASSPLTSAYNEQFF | TGTGCCAGCAGCCCGTTGACTAGCGCCTACAATGAGCAGTTCTTC
TRBJ2-4 | TRBV5-1 | TRBD2 | once | CASSWGEGGFLAKNIQYF | TGCGCCAGCAGCTGGGGGGAGGGAGGTTTTCTAGCCAAAAACATTCAGTACTTC
TRBJ2-5 | TRBV7-9 | TRBD1 | NA | CASSYWTGTQETQYF | TGTGCCAGCAGCTACTGGACAGGGACCCAAGAGACCCAGTACTTC
TRBJ2-3 | TRBV4-3 | TRBD2 | NA | CASSQGGTSGGTDTQYF | TGCGCCAGCAGCCAAGGGGGGACTAGCGGGGGGACAGATACGCAGTATTTT
TRBJ1-3 | TRBV6-4 | TRBD1 | NA | CAKPDRTGNTIYF | TGTGCCAAGCCGGACAGGACTGGAAACACCATATATTTT
TRBJ1-1 | TRBV2 | NA | NA | CASILEVNTEAFF | TGTGCCAGCATACTCGAGGTGAACACTGAAGCTTTCTTT
TRBJ1-2 | TRBV7-9 | TRBD1 | NA | CASSYPGTGYGYTF | TGTGCCAGCAGCTACCCCGGGACAGGCTACGGCTACACCTTC
TRBJ1-2 | TRBV28 | NA | NA | CATGIGGANYGYTF | TGTGCCACCGGTATCGGGGGGGCGAACTATGGCTACACCTTC
TRBJ2-5 | TRBV5-8 | TRBD2 | NA | CASSPGEGSQYF | TGTGCCAGCAGCCCGGGGGAGGGAAGCCAGTACTTC
TRBJ1-4 | TRBV4-1 | NA | NA | CASSQGPSNHEKLFF | TGCGCCAGCAGCCAAGGGCCTTCGAATCATGAAAAACTGTTTTTT
TRBJ2-1 | TRBV4-3 | NA | few | CASSQDSGGSYNEQFF | TGCGCCAGCAGCCAAGATTCCGGGGGCTCCTACAATGAGCAGTTCTTC
TRBJ2-7 | TRBV9 | TRBD1 | NA | CASSVGTDYKQYF | TGTGCCAGCAGCGTCGGGACAGACTACAAGCAGTACTTC
TRBJ2-7 | TRBV6-5 | NA | NA | CASSYSSSYEQYF | TGTGCCAGCAGTTACTCCAGCTCCTACGAGCAGTACTTC
TRBJ2-5 | TRBV7-2 | NA | NA | CASSLVTGQETQYF | TGTGCCAGCAGCTTAGTCACAGGGCAAGAGACCCAGTACTTC
TRBJ1-2 | TRBV6-5 | NA | NA | CASSTNRASNYGYTF | TGTGCCAGCAGTACAAACAGGGCGTCTAACTATGGCTACACCTTC
TRBJ2-5 | TRBV7-8 | NA | NA | CASSIGLETQYF | TGTGCCAGCAGCATAGGTCTGGAGACCCAGTACTTC
TRBJ1-4 | TRBV6-5 | NA | once | CASSYMGGKLFF | TGTGCCAGCAGTTACATGGGGGGAAAACTGTTTTTT
TRBJ2-7 | TRBV7-9 | TRBD2 | NA | CASSATSGSIVGEQYF | TGTGCCAGCAGCGCCACTAGCGGGAGTATCGTCGGCGAGCAGTACTTC
TRBJ1-5 | TRBV28 | NA | once | CASRGGGVNQPQHF | TGTGCCAGCAGAGGGGGGGGAGTCAATCAGCCCCAGCATTTT
TRBJ1-2 | TRBV7-9 | NA | few | CASSANTGDGYTF | TGTGCCAGCAGCGCGAACACCGGAGATGGCTACACCTTC
TRBJ2-1 | TRBV13 | TRBD2 | NA | CASSPLTGPGGRADGEQFF | TGTGCCAGCAGCCCTCTTACGGGTCCGGGCGGGAGGGCCGATGGTGAGCAGTTCTTC
TRBJ2-5 | TRBV2 | NA | NA | CASRAMGTAGTQYF | TGTGCCAGCAGGGCCATGGGGACAGCGGGGACCCAGTACTTC
TRBJ1-6 | TRBV5-1 | NA | NA | CASSLAGSESSYNSPLHF | TGCGCCAGCAGCTTGGCCGGTAGCGAGAGCTCCTATAATTCACCCCTCCACTTT
TRBJ1-2 | TRBV6-5 | TRBD1 | NA | CASRLTGGNGYTF | TGTGCCAGCAGACTGACAGGGGGCAATGGCTACACCTTC